The 3 T cell receptor beta chains listed next were all sequenced from one sample in a study of CD8 T cells in ankylosing spondylitis. TCRdb independently ran MiXCR on the 5' RACE reads; one entry per CDR3 protein. The sample lists 380,000 or so distinct CDR3 sequences, 20% to 25% seen once, with around 13% in the top ten. The sequenced sample consisted of blood, either unsorted or a sorted T cell fraction (not recorded which). The receptors derive from a male donor with ankylosing spondylitis or in good health (not recorded which).

V usage is TRBV10-3 and J usage is TRBJ2-1; D ambiguous. CDR3 length: 14 residues. Trimming pared 4 bases from V and 3 bases from J, leaving 10 bases between. The germline CDR1 and CDR2 sequences are ENHRY and SYGVKD. In nucleotides, the CDR3 is TGTGCCATCAGTGTTCTGGACGACTACAATGAGCAGTTCTTC. Its protein is CAISVLDDYNEQFF.

The rearrangement uses TRBV2 and TRBJ2-7; D possibly corresponds to TRBD1 (6 bases). The CDR3 has 15 amino acids. Germline-derived CDR1 and CDR2 are SNHLY and FYNNEI. With 1 base removed from V and 7 bases from J, the gap between germline ends came to 17 bases. CDR3: CASSEDLGQSQEQYF. The CDR3 nucleotides are TGTGCCAGCAGTGAAGATTTGGGACAAAGTCAAGAGCAGTACTTC. Full variable domain (remainder filled in from reference TRBV2 and TRBJ2-7): EPEVTQTPSHQVTQMGQEVILRCVPISNHLYFYWYRQILGQKVEFLVSFYNNEISEKSEIFDDQFSVERPDGSNFTLKIRSTKLEDSAMYFCASSEDLGQSQEQYFGPGTRLTVT.

In its sample, this clonotype was seen a few times. The chain carries TRBV4-1 and TRBJ2-7; D gene ambiguous. The CDR3 has 16 amino acids. Germline CDR1 and CDR2: MGHRA and YSYEKL. Trimming pared 0 bases from V and 0 bases from J, leaving 12 bases between. The CDR3 spells CASSQDGVDDSYEQYF. The CDR3, as DNA: TGCGCCAGCAGCCAAGATGGAGTGGACGACTCCTACGAGCAGTACTTC.